This passage covers 14 T cell receptor beta chains from one sample sequenced in a study of shared clonotypes between healthy human individuals. The method was immunoSEQ multiplex PCR; TCRdb's version includes in-frame clones alone and lacks a portion of them. This repertoire shows roughly 2 million clones, roughly 95% found once; its top ten account for 0.1% to 0.15%. Sequenced material: naive CD4+ T cells sorted from blood. Subset given: CD45RA+ positively selected. These receptor sequences come from a man aged 18 to 29 in good health.

This chain connects TRBV6-6 to TRBJ1-2; 7 nucleotides line up with TRBD1. There are 15 residues in the CDR3. The germline CDR1 and CDR2 sequences are MNHNY and SVGAGI (reference sequence). The J segment lost 8 bases and the V segment lost 7 bases, leaving 16 bases of the junction unmatched. The CDR3 region is CASTRTPVAGGGYTF. The DNA of the CDR3 is TGTGCCAGCACCCGAACCCCCGTCGCAGGGGGAGGCTACACCTTC.

With regard to this clone: At one of its ends the junction is not consistent with the germline gene, which may arise from a read error. The chain recombines TRBV20-1 with TRBJ2-5; D is uncertain. The CDR3 contains 11 residues. CDR1 and CDR2 (germline): DFQATT, SNEGSKA (reference sequence). The DNA of the CDR3 is TGCAGTGTGCTCCCAGAAGAGACTCAGTACTTC. Translating gives CSVLPEETQYF.

This clone appeared once. This chain connects TRBV7-8 to TRBJ1-3, with 8 bases identical to TRBD1. CDR3 length: 14 amino acids. Germline V gene sequence: CDR1 SGHVS, CDR2 FQNEAQ. V was clipped by 5 bases and J by 3 bases; unmatched bases: 3. The CDR3: CASSQGQGGNTIYF. As DNA, the CDR3 is TGTGCCAGCAGCCAAGGACAGGGTGGAAACACCATATATTTT.

This rearrangement joins TRBV11-2 to TRBJ2-7; TRBD1 is a possible D gene (5 bases). V lost 4 bases, J lost 6 bases, and 16 bases lay in between. CDR3 length: 14 residues. CDR1 and CDR2 from the germline V gene are SGHAT and FQNNGV. CDR3 DNA sequence: TGTGCCAGCAGCTCGCGCGGTGGGGCCCCCGAGCAGTACTTC. Translation: CASSSRGGAPEQYF.

As for this clone: Other DNA sequences in this specimen translate into the identical CDR3. The V gene is TRBV11-2, the J gene TRBJ1-1, with D possibly being TRBD1 (5 bases). This CDR3 region has 13 residues. The V end lost 5 bases, the J end lost 0 bases, and 7 bases lay between the germline ends. The germline CDR1 and CDR2 sequences are SGHAT and FQNNGV. The DNA of the CDR3 is TGTGCCAGCAGCCTGACAGTGAACACTGAAGCTTTCTTT. Residues: CASSLTVNTEAFF.

The chain is built from TRBV10-1 and TRBJ2-5, with D perhaps matching TRBD1 (7 bases). The CDR3 runs 13 residues. The germline V and J ends were trimmed by 11 bases and 2 bases, with 15 bases remaining between them. Germline CDR1 is WNHNN and CDR2 is SYGVQD (reference sequence). Written as DNA, the CDR3 is TGCGCCTGGCGGGACAGACCTCAAGAGACCCAGTACTTC. Translating gives CAWRDRPQETQYF.

The CDR3 loop reads CASSLRRTSDQETQYF. CDR3 nucleotide sequence: TGTGCCAGCAGCTTGCGAAGAACTAGCGACCAAGAGACCCAGTACTTC. The gene calls are TRBV5-4 and TRBJ2-5, with 7 bases fitting TRBD2. Germline values: CDR1 SGHNT, CDR2 YYREEE (reference sequence). Trimming removed 1 base from V and 0 bases from J; junction bases left unmatched: 6. This CDR3 has 16 amino acids.

The DNA for the CDR3 is TGTGCCAGCAGCTTGGGTCTAGGTGGTAACACTGAAGCTTTCTTT. Protein sequence: CASSLGLGGNTEAFF. The rearrangement uses TRBV5-6 and TRBJ1-1; D is ambiguous. Trimming left V 0 bases short and J 2 bases short, with 11 bases between. Germline V gives CDR1 SGHDT, CDR2 YYEEEE. The CDR3 has 15 amino acids.

The chain employs TRBV30 and TRBJ2-1; 7 bases map to TRBD1. The V gene's germline CDR1 is GTSNPN and CDR2 SVGIG (reference sequence). The junction had 4 bases not matched to a gene; V was cut back by 3 bases and J by 5 bases. There are 13 residues in the CDR3. CDR3 protein: CAWSLGTDNEQFF. The CDR3 bases are TGTGCCTGGAGCCTCGGGACAGACAATGAGCAGTTCTTC.

This rearrangement joins TRBV6-1 to TRBJ1-6; 9 bases line up with TRBD1. Germline CDR1 is MNHNS and CDR2 is SASEGT. Losses at the gene ends were 1 base for V and 0 bases for J; bases not matched to a gene: 4. This CDR3 contains 18 residues. The CDR3 sequence: CASSEGQGEGSYNSPLHF. The CDR3 DNA reads as TGTGCCAGCAGTGAAGGACAGGGGGAAGGCTCCTATAATTCACCCCTCCACTTT.

The chain employs TRBV5-1 and TRBJ1-4; a weak D match, TRBD1 (6 bases). Germline V gene sequence: CDR1 SGHRS, CDR2 YFSETQ. This CDR3 is built from 15 residues. Trimming took 5 bases from V and 5 from J, leaving 16 bases between them. CDR3 sequence reads: CASRRTGTSNEKLFF. CDR3 nucleotides: TGCGCCAGCAGACGCACCGGGACATCGAATGAAAAACTGTTTTTT. Using reference TRBV5-1 and TRBJ1-4 for the parts outside the CDR3, the full variable domain is KAGVTQTPRYLIKTRGQQVTLSCSPISGHRSVSWYQQTPGQGLQFLFEYFSETQRNKGNFPGRFSGRQFSNSRSEMNVSTLELGDSALYLCASRRTGTSNEKLFFGSGTQLSVL.

This rearrangement joins TRBV4-1 to TRBJ1-5; no clear D. CDR1 and CDR2 (germline): MGHRA, YSYEKL. With 0 bases removed from V and 10 bases from J, the gap between germline ends came to 13 bases. This CDR3 is built from 14 residues. CDR3 nucleotide sequence: TGCGCCAGCAGCCAAGACAGATGGAGCAGCCCCCAGCATTTT. This sequence encodes CASSQDRWSSPQHF.

The CDR3 nucleotides are TGTGCCAGCAGCTTGGTGGGGGAGAACATTCAGTACTTC. Translated: CASSLVGENIQYF. The chain has TRBV5-4 and TRBJ2-4; tentatively, D is TRBD1 or TRBD2 (5 bases each). Germline loops: CDR1 SGHNT, CDR2 YYREEE (reference sequence). The CDR3 spans 13 residues. The V end was cut by 0 bases, the J end by 7 bases, with 8 bases between. Full variable domain (outside the CDR3, taken from reference TRBV5-4 and TRBJ2-4): ETGVTQSPTHLIKTRGQQVTLRCSSQSGHNTVSWYQQALGQGPQFIFQYYREEENGRGNFPPRFSGLQFPNYSSELNVNALELDDSALYLCASSLVGENIQYFGAGTRLSVL.

The chain couples TRBV5-1 to TRBJ1-1; D perhaps matches TRBD1 (6 bases). V lost 0 bases to trimming and J lost 4 bases, with 16 bases between them. The CDR3 is 16 amino acids. CDR1 SGHRS and CDR2 YFSETQ come from the germline V gene. The CDR3, as DNA: TGCGCCAGCAGCTTGGAAGGGACGGGGGCTAGCACTGAAGCTTTCTTT. As protein: CASSLEGTGASTEAFF.